This T cell receptor beta chain was captured by sequencing in a study of cytomegalovirus exposure and HLA in healthy donors. Study-level results: A later analysis associated some 18,000 TCR beta sequences with HLA alleles at a 0.05 false discovery rate. More than 150 TCR beta chains were listed as cytomegalovirus-associated.

Trimming took off 0 bases at V and 1 base at J, with 9 bases between the two ends. The CDR3 length is 15 residues. CDR1 and CDR2 from the germline V gene are MNHEY and SMNVEV (reference sequence). This clone came up a few times. Its antigen is unidentified. Both 60 Vbeta primers and 13 Jbeta primers went into the PCR. Method: immunoSEQ multiplex PCR; TCRdb's copy keeps in-frame clones and lacks some. The table has around 150,000 clones, more than 75% seen once. Sequenced sample: PBMCs. The chain combines TRBV27 with TRBJ1-1; D possibly corresponds to TRBD1 (5 bases). The sequence came from a man younger than 35 in good health and CMV-seropositive. CDR3 sequence: CASSLSGGTNTEAFF. The CDR3 DNA is TGTGCCAGCAGTTTATCGGGGGGAACGAACACTGAAGCTTTCTTT.